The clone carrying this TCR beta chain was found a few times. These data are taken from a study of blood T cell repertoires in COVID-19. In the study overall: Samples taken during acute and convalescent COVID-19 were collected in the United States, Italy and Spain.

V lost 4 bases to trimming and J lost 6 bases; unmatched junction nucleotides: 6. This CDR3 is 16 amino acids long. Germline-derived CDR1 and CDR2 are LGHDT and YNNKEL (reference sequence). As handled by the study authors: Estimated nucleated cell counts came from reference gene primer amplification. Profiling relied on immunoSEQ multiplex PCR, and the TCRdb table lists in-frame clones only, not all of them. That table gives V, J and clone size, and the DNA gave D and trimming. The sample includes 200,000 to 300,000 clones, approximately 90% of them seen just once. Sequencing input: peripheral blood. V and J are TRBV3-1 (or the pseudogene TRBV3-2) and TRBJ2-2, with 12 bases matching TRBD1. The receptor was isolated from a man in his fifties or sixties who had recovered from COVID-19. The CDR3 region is CASSRGGQGAAGELFF. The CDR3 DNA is TGTGCCAGCAGCCGGGGGGGACAGGGGGCGGCCGGGGAGCTGTTTTTT.